A selection of T cell receptor beta chains follows, all from one sample in a study of cytomegalovirus exposure and HLA in healthy donors. Clones were sequenced by immunoSEQ multiplex PCR, and TCRdb holds only the in-frame ones, with some missing. The table includes 84,000 or so clones, roughly 80% detected once. Sequencing input: PBMCs. The receptors originated from a human donor in good health. Both conserved end residues are part of each CDR3. The D gene is left open where the match is weak. Size is stated for part of the rows, as once, few or many counts, or as a class when the clone is expanded.

D: TRBD2; length: 16; size: .; V: TRBV2; J: TRBJ2-7; DNA: TGTGCCAGCACAAGCTACTTTAGCGGGGCCATGGAGGAGCAGTACTTC; CDR3: CASTSYFSGAMEEQYF
D: .; length: 14; size: .; V: TRBV2; J: TRBJ1-1; DNA: TGTGCCAGCACCCGCCCCGGGGTTGACACTGAAGCTTTCTTT; CDR3: CASTRPGVDTEAFF
D: TRBD1; length: 15; size: once; V: TRBV10-1; J: TRBJ2-7; DNA: TGCGCCAGCAGTGACTCCGGACAGGGGACTTACGAGCAGTACTTC; CDR3: CASSDSGQGTYEQYF
D: TRBD2; length: 16; size: .; V: TRBV19; J: TRBJ2-7; DNA: TGTGCCAGTAGTATCCGGACTAGCGGGGGGATCTACGAGCAGTACTTC; CDR3: CASSIRTSGGIYEQYF
D: .; length: 14; size: .; V: TRBV4-1; J: TRBJ2-2; DNA: TGCGCCAGCAGCCAAGATGGAAGGGTGGGGGGGCTGTTTTTT; CDR3: CASSQDGRVGGLFF
D: .; length: 15; size: .; V: TRBV4-3; J: TRBJ1-2; DNA: TGCGCCAGCAGCCGACTGGGAGGGGCGAACTATGGCTACACCTTC; CDR3: CASSRLGGANYGYTF
D: .; length: 16; size: once; V: TRBV5-1; J: TRBJ1-1; DNA: TGCGCCAGCAGCTCGCAGGGGCTGGAGTCGAACACTGAAGCTTTCTTT; CDR3: CASSSQGLESNTEAFF
D: TRBD2; length: 14; size: .; V: TRBV7-9; J: TRBJ2-7; DNA: TGTTCCAGCAGCCCCCCCGGGGGGAGCTACGAGCAGTACTTC; CDR3: CSSSPPGGSYEQYF
D: .; length: 15; size: .; V: TRBV7-2; J: TRBJ2-1; DNA: TGTGCCAGCAGCTTACAGGGCCTCTCCTACAATGAGCAGTTCTTC; CDR3: CASSLQGLSYNEQFF
D: .; length: 16; size: .; V: TRBV15; J: TRBJ2-6; DNA: TGTGCCACCAGCAGAGAGAGCCTCTCTGGGGCCAACGTCCTGACTTTC; CDR3: CATSRESLSGANVLTF
D: .; length: 14; size: .; V: TRBV6-5; J: TRBJ2-5; DNA: TGTGCCAGCAGTTACAGAAACTCTGAAGAGACCCAGTACTTC; CDR3: CASSYRNSEETQYF
D: .; length: 16; size: .; V: TRBV4-2; J: TRBJ2-1; DNA: TGTGCCAGCAGCCTCGGACTCTCCCACTCCTACAATGAGCAGTTCTTC; CDR3: CASSLGLSHSYNEQFF
D: TRBD2; length: 15; size: .; V: TRBV25-1; J: TRBJ2-3; DNA: TGTGCCAGCAGTACGCTAGCGGCTAGCACAGATACGCAGTATTTT; CDR3: CASSTLAASTDTQYF
D: TRBD1; length: 13; size: .; V: TRBV10-3; J: TRBJ2-3; DNA: TGTGCCATCAAACAGGGGGGCACAGATACGCAGTATTTT; CDR3: CAIKQGGTDTQYF
D: .; length: 14; size: .; V: TRBV2; J: TRBJ1-2; DNA: TGTGCCAGCAGTGAACAGGGTGCTAACTATGGCTACACCTTC; CDR3: CASSEQGANYGYTF
D: .; length: 11; size: once; V: TRBV20-1; J: TRBJ1-2; DNA: TGCAGTGCTAGGGGGGGCTATGGCTACACCTTC; CDR3: CSARGGYGYTF
D: .; length: 14; size: .; V: TRBV6-6; J: TRBJ1-1; DNA: TGTGCCAGCAGTTACTCGATGGAAGGCAAGCGAGCTTTCTTT; CDR3: CASSYSMEGKRAFF
D: .; length: 14; size: .; V: TRBV29-1; J: TRBJ1-1; DNA: TGCAGCGTTGATGCGACGGGGGTAAACACTGAAGCTTTCTTT; CDR3: CSVDATGVNTEAFF
D: .; length: 16; size: .; V: TRBV19; J: TRBJ1-2; DNA: TGTGCCAGTAGTAGTGGGGCCACGGGCCCCCGCTATGGCTACACCTTC; CDR3: CASSSGATGPRYGYTF
D: .; length: 12; size: .; V: TRBV6-1; J: TRBJ1-2; DNA: TGTGCCAGCAGTGGAGGGGGCTATGGCTACACCTTC; CDR3: CASSGGGYGYTF
D: TRBD2; length: 16; size: .; V: TRBV5-1; J: TRBJ2-1; DNA: TGCGCCAGCAGCTTGAGACTAGCGGGGGGACTCAATGAGCAGTTCTTC; CDR3: CASSLRLAGGLNEQFF
D: .; length: 15; size: .; V: TRBV16; J: TRBJ2-3; DNA: TGTGCCAGCAGCCAATCACGCGGGGGCACAGATACGCAGTATTTT; CDR3: CASSQSRGGTDTQYF
D: .; length: 14; size: .; V: TRBV19; J: TRBJ1-6; DNA: TGTGCCAGTAAGCTTGATTTCGATAATTCACCCCTCCACTTT; CDR3: CASKLDFDNSPLHF
D: TRBD1; length: 15; size: .; V: TRBV2; J: TRBJ2-1; DNA: TGTGCCAGCAGTCTCCGGGACAGGCGATACAATGAGCAGTTCTTC; CDR3: CASSLRDRRYNEQFF
D: .; length: 13; size: .; V: TRBV5-4; J: TRBJ1-4; DNA: TGTGCCAGCAGCCTCGGCCCCGCTCGGGAACTGTTTTTT; CDR3: CASSLGPARELFF
D: .; length: 15; size: .; V: TRBV9; J: TRBJ2-3; DNA: TGTGCCAGCAGCGGTAGAGGGGGGGGGCCGAATACGCAGTATTTT; CDR3: CASSGRGGGPNTQYF
D: TRBD1; length: 13; size: .; V: TRBV6-5; J: TRBJ1-5; DNA: TGTGCCAGCAGCTCGGACAGGGAACAGCCCCAGCATTTT; CDR3: CASSSDREQPQHF
D: .; length: 15; size: few; V: TRBV5-5; J: TRBJ1-1; DNA: TGTGCCAGCAGCCGTTGGACAGAGCAGCGTACTGAAGCTTTCTTT; CDR3: CASSRWTEQRTEAFF
D: .; length: 16; size: once; V: TRBV7-2; J: TRBJ1-5; DNA: TGTGCCAGCAGCTTAGAGGCAGGGTGGGGCAATCAGCCCCAGCATTTT; CDR3: CASSLEAGWGNQPQHF
D: TRBD2; length: 16; size: .; V: TRBV4-2; J: TRBJ2-7; DNA: TGTGCCAGCAGCTACTCCGGGACTAGTCCTGCCTACGAGCAGTACTTC; CDR3: CASSYSGTSPAYEQYF
D: .; length: 16; size: few; V: TRBV5-1; J: TRBJ2-2; DNA: TGCGCCAGCAGCTTTCTCGGGAGCGGGAACACCGGGGAGCTGTTTTTT; CDR3: CASSFLGSGNTGELFF
D: .; length: 15; size: .; V: TRBV7-2; J: TRBJ2-3; DNA: TGTGCCAGCAGCCCCGGTCAACCGGGTGCAGATACGCAGTATTTT; CDR3: CASSPGQPGADTQYF
D: TRBD2; length: 15; size: .; V: TRBV27; J: TRBJ2-2; DNA: TGTGCCAGCACCCGCGTAGCGGGGGCGCCCGGGGAGCTGTTTTTT; CDR3: CASTRVAGAPGELFF
D: .; length: 18; size: .; V: TRBV21-1; J: TRBJ2-5; DNA: TGTGCCAGCAGCCGGGATGGGACTAGCGGGGGAGTTAAGGAGACCCAGTACTTC; CDR3: CASSRDGTSGGVKETQYF
D: TRBD1; length: 16; size: few; V: TRBV6-5; J: TRBJ2-7; DNA: TGTGCCAGCAGTTACTCCTCGGGACAGGAGATATACGAGCAGTACTTC; CDR3: CASSYSSGQEIYEQYF
D: TRBD2; length: 14; size: .; V: TRBV19; J: TRBJ2-7; DNA: TGTGCCAGTAGTGTAAGCGGGGCAACCTACGAGCAGTACTTC; CDR3: CASSVSGATYEQYF
D: TRBD1; length: 13; size: many; V: TRBV6-1; J: TRBJ1-2; DNA: TGTGCCAGCAACTTCAGGGGGCAGGAGGGCTACACCTTC; CDR3: CASNFRGQEGYTF
D: .; length: 15; size: once; V: TRBV6-6; J: TRBJ2-1; DNA: TGTGCCAGCAGTTACGGGGGCGGATTCGGCGATGAGCAGTTCTTC; CDR3: CASSYGGGFGDEQFF
D: .; length: 18; size: .; V: TRBV5-1; J: TRBJ1-1; DNA: TGCGCCAGCAGCCCGGATGCGGGGAAGTCGGATCTCGGCACTGAAGCTTTCTTT; CDR3: CASSPDAGKSDLGTEAFF
D: .; length: 14; size: once; V: TRBV19; J: TRBJ2-5; DNA: TGTGCCAGTAGTATTAAGGTCCTAGGAGAGACCCAGTACTTC; CDR3: CASSIKVLGETQYF
D: TRBD2; length: 16; size: .; V: TRBV2; J: TRBJ2-5; DNA: TGTGCCAGCAGCGGTAATAGCGGGGGGGCAATCGAGACCCAGTACTTC; CDR3: CASSGNSGGAIETQYF
D: .; length: 12; size: .; V: TRBV5-1; J: TRBJ1-2; DNA: TGCGCCAGCAGGGCGGGAAGGGATGGCTACACCTTC; CDR3: CASRAGRDGYTF
D: TRBD1; length: 15; size: few; V: TRBV6-5; J: TRBJ1-4; DNA: TGTGCCAGCAGTCAGCTCGGACAGGGACCCGAAAAACTGTTTTTT; CDR3: CASSQLGQGPEKLFF
D: .; length: 15; size: .; V: TRBV6-1; J: TRBJ2-1; DNA: TGTGCCAGCTCTAAGGCTCAGGCTGTATCCAATGAGCAGTTCTTC; CDR3: CASSKAQAVSNEQFF
D: .; length: 13; size: once; V: TRBV6-1; J: TRBJ2-7; DNA: TGTGCCAGCCAACAGGCCAGAGATTACGAGCAGTACTTC; CDR3: CASQQARDYEQYF
D: .; length: 13; size: .; V: TRBV7-2; J: TRBJ1-1; DNA: TGTGCCAGCAGCTTCGAGGGCCACACTGAAGCTTTCTTT; CDR3: CASSFEGHTEAFF
D: .; length: 12; size: .; V: TRBV4-1; J: TRBJ1-3; DNA: TGCGCCAGCAGCCCAGACGGTGGCACCATATATTTT; CDR3: CASSPDGGTIYF
D: .; length: 14; size: .; V: TRBV9; J: TRBJ1-3; DNA: TGTGCCAGCAGCGTAGGCGGCTTCCGAAACACCATATATTTT; CDR3: CASSVGGFRNTIYF
D: .; length: 16; size: .; V: TRBV11-2; J: TRBJ2-5; DNA: TGTGCCAGCAGCTCGGGGATGGGGGGACAGATGGAGACCCAGTACTTC; CDR3: CASSSGMGGQMETQYF
D: TRBD2; length: 15; size: .; V: TRBV7-9; J: TRBJ2-3; DNA: TGTGCCAGTATAGCAACTAGCGGAGAAACAGATACGCAGTATTTT; CDR3: CASIATSGETDTQYF
D: TRBD1; length: 15; size: .; V: TRBV6-6; J: TRBJ1-1; DNA: TGTGCCAGCAGTTATACCGGGACAGGGAACACTGAAGCTTTCTTT; CDR3: CASSYTGTGNTEAFF
D: TRBD1; length: 15; size: .; V: TRBV5-1; J: TRBJ2-3; DNA: TGCGCCAGCAGTTTGGGACAGGGTTCCACAGATACGCAGTATTTT; CDR3: CASSLGQGSTDTQYF
D: .; length: 14; size: .; V: TRBV4-1; J: TRBJ2-2; DNA: TGCGCCAGCAGCCAAGCCCAGGGGACCGGGGAGCTGTTTTTT; CDR3: CASSQAQGTGELFF
D: .; length: 15; size: .; V: TRBV15; J: TRBJ2-5; DNA: TGTGCCACCACCTTCGGGGCAGGGGCCCAAGAGACCCAGTACTTC; CDR3: CATTFGAGAQETQYF
D: .; length: 17; size: .; V: TRBV15; J: TRBJ1-4; DNA: TGTGCCACCAGCAGGGTCCCGGGACAAAACCGTAATGAAAAACTGTTTTTT; CDR3: CATSRVPGQNRNEKLFF
D: .; length: 12; size: .; V: TRBV23-1; J: TRBJ1-5; DNA: TGCGCCAGCAGTCAACTCCCTCCCCCCCAGCATTTT; CDR3: CASSQLPPPQHF
D: .; length: 14; size: .; V: TRBV7-6; J: TRBJ2-2; DNA: TGTGCCAGCAGCCCCACCCCGGGAAGGAGGCCGCTGTTTTTT; CDR3: CASSPTPGRRPLFF
D: TRBD1; length: 13; size: .; V: TRBV27; J: TRBJ2-3; DNA: TGTGCCAGCAGTTACAGGGGCGGGGATACGCAGTATTTT; CDR3: CASSYRGGDTQYF
D: TRBD2; length: 16; size: .; V: TRBV5-6; J: TRBJ2-1; DNA: TGTGCCAGCAGCCCATGGGGAGGGGAGGTTAGGGATGAGCAGTTCTTC; CDR3: CASSPWGGEVRDEQFF
D: .; length: 13; size: .; V: TRBV11-2; J: TRBJ1-1; DNA: TGTGCCAGCACCCTACTAAGGAACACTGAAGCTTTCTTT; CDR3: CASTLLRNTEAFF